This TCR beta chain was retrieved from a study of blood T cell repertoires in COVID-19. Some clones are missing from TCRdb's copy, which holds only in-frame ones; the method was immunoSEQ multiplex PCR. In the table there are around 110,000 clones, around nine tenths of which are singletons. V dropped 9 bases and J dropped 4 bases, with 7 bases sitting between them. Germline V gives CDR1 LNHNV, CDR2 YYDKDF (reference sequence). The CDR3 spans 12 residues. The sequencing sample was made of peripheral blood. This TCR was recovered from a woman younger than 45 with acute or convalescent COVID-19. V is TRBV15 and J is TRBJ1-6; no firm D call. The CDR3 loop is CATGPYNSPLHF. CDR3 DNA sequence: TGTGCCACGGGCCCGTATAATTCACCCCTCCACTTT.